A single sample gave rise to the 26 T cell receptor beta chains below, sequenced in a study of OX40 agonist ivuxolimab in advanced cancers. Data came from immunoSEQ multiplex PCR; TCRdb stores just in-frame clones and leaves some out. The sample has 52,000 or so clones, 65% to 90% seen once. The starting material was CD4+ or CD8+ T cells sorted from blood, obtained in a trial of the OX40 agonist ivuxolimab. The receptors originated from an adult with an advanced solid tumor such as melanoma, head and neck, liver or kidney cancer.

The table lists this clone with a count of one. This chain links TRBV7-2 with TRBJ2-1; D is uncertain. In germline, CDR1 is SGHTA, CDR2 FQGNSA. The CDR3 spans 13 residues. Trimming cost V 5 bases and J 4 bases, with 9 bases left between them. DNA of the CDR3: TGTGCCAGCAGCCCCCGGATGTACAATGAGCAGTTCTTC. Its protein product is CASSPRMYNEQFF. The variable domain in full, completed from reference TRBV7-2 and TRBJ2-1, reads GAGVSQSPSNKVTEKGKDVELRCDPISGHTALYWYRQSLGQGLEFLIYFQGNSAPDKSGLPSDRFSAERTGGSVSTLTIQRTQQEDSAVYLCASSPRMYNEQFFGPGTRLTVL.

This sequence joins TRBV6-1 and TRBJ1-2, with 11 bases that match TRBD1. The CDR3 loop spans 15 amino acids. Per the germline V gene, CDR1 is MNHNS and CDR2 is SASEGT. Trimming cost V 4 bases and J 4 bases; bases outside gene matches: 5. CDR3 DNA sequence: TGTGCCAGCAGTGGGTTGGGACAGGGGGGCTATGGCTACACCTTC. Protein sequence: CASSGLGQGGYGYTF.

The rearrangement joins TRBV2 to TRBJ1-1, with D possibly matching TRBD1 (6 bases). This CDR3 has 13 amino acids. V lost 11 bases and J lost 5, with 18 bases in between. Germline V gene data show CDR1 as SNHLY and CDR2 as FYNNEI. Here the CDR3 DNA reads TGTGCCCGCGCGGGGGGAGGGGGTACTGAAGCTTTCTTT. Amino acid sequence: CARAGGGGTEAFF.

This clone has just one count. The rearrangement joins TRBV7-2 to TRBJ1-2; 11 nucleotides match TRBD1. The trim removed 3 bases at V and 8 bases at J, leaving 8 bases unmatched. The CDR3 consists of 15 residues. Germline CDR1 and CDR2: SGHTA and FQGNSA. This CDR3 reads CASSFNGQGARGYTF. The DNA for the CDR3 is TGTGCCAGCAGCTTTAATGGACAGGGGGCCCGCGGCTACACCTTC.

The rearrangement uses TRBV19 and TRBJ1-2; D unresolved. This CDR3 has 15 amino acids. The V gene's germline CDR1 is LNHDA and CDR2 SQIVND (reference sequence). V was cut by 0 bases and J by 8 bases, with 16 bases left in between. The CDR3 loop is CASSIDPTRSRGYTF. CDR3 in DNA: TGTGCCAGTAGTATAGATCCCACCAGATCGAGAGGCTACACCTTC.

This chain joins TRBV21-1 and TRBJ1-2. TRBV21-1 is a known pseudogene. The CDR3 is made up of 16 amino acids. CDR3 DNA: TGTGCCAGCAGCAAGACCCCGACAAGAGGGCAACATGGCTACACCTTC. This translates into CASSKTPTRGQHGYTF.

Only a few counts were recorded for this clone. This rearrangement joins TRBV7-2 to TRBJ2-5; tentative D call: TRBD1 (7 bases). V shed 5 bases and J shed 10 bases, with 20 bases lying between them. CDR1 SGHTA and CDR2 FQGNSA come from the germline V gene. There are 14 residues in the CDR3. In DNA, the CDR3 is TGTGCCAGCAGCGCCAAGGGCCCAGGGGGAGGCCAGTACTTC. The encoded protein is CASSAKGPGGGQYF.

The chain links TRBV6-5 to TRBJ2-7; unclear D gene. Per the germline V gene, CDR1 is MNHEY and CDR2 is SVGAGI. V lost 2 bases to trimming and J lost 1 base, with 15 bases between them. There are 16 residues in the CDR3. The CDR3 region is CASSYPNGQHSYEQYF. CDR3 DNA: TGTGCCAGCAGTTACCCGAACGGGCAGCATTCCTACGAGCAGTACTTC.

The CDR3 DNA follows: TGCGCCAGCAGCCAAGATGGCATTAACACTGAAGCTTTCTTT. Its protein product is CASSQDGINTEAFF. The chain recombines TRBV4-3 with TRBJ1-1; D remains ambiguous. CDR3 length equals 14 residues. Germline V CDR1 and CDR2: LGHNA, YSLEER. The V gene lost 0 bases and the J gene lost 2 bases, with 7 bases spanning the gap.

The rearrangement links TRBV11-1 to TRBJ2-2; TRBD2 matches at 7 bases. Germline CDR1 is SGHAT and CDR2 is FQDESV (reference sequence). The CDR3 covers 16 residues. The junction had 4 bases not matched to a gene; V was cut back by 3 bases and J by 0 bases. CDR3 region: CASSFRGGPNTGELFF. CDR3 DNA: TGTGCCAGCAGCTTCCGCGGGGGACCGAACACCGGGGAGCTGTTTTTT.

The V and J genes are TRBV7-2 and TRBJ1-1; the D is unclear. Germline CDR1 SGHTA, CDR2 FQGNSA. Trimming took off 4 bases at V and 4 bases at J, with 16 bases between the two ends. The CDR3 has 15 amino acids. Written as DNA, the CDR3 is TGTGCCAGCAGCTCAACCCCGGGATCGGTCACTGAAGCTTTCTTT. It specifies CASSSTPGSVTEAFF.

The chain carries TRBV6-5 and TRBJ2-2; D is perhaps TRBD2 (5 bases). Germline V gene lookup returns CDR1 MNHEY and CDR2 SVGAGI. This CDR3 is built from 16 residues. Trimming removed 2 bases from V and 2 bases from J, with 12 bases in between. CDR3 region: CASSYRRRSNTGELFF. The CDR3 bases are TGTGCCAGCAGTTACCGGCGGAGGTCAAACACCGGGGAGCTGTTTTTT.

In this sample, this clone turned up a few times. The rearrangement uses TRBV30 and TRBJ1-2; TRBD1 might be the D (5 bases). This CDR3 is built from 13 residues. Germline V gene data show CDR1 as GTSNPN and CDR2 as SVGIG (reference sequence). V lost 2 bases and J lost 2, with 9 bases in between. The chain's CDR3 is CAWSLQDNYGYTF. Written as DNA, the CDR3 is TGTGCCTGGAGTCTACAGGACAACTATGGCTACACCTTC.

This rearrangement joins TRBV7-2 to TRBJ2-5; TRBD2 matches at 10 bases. Germline lookup yields CDR1 SGHTA and CDR2 FQGNSA. This CDR3 has 17 amino acids. V lost 2 bases and J lost 5; bases outside the gene matches: 11. The CDR3 DNA follows: TGTGCCAGCAGCTTAAAAGCGGGGGGGCCGTCGAGGGAGACCCAGTACTTC. Its translation is CASSLKAGGPSRETQYF.

V usage is TRBV30 and J usage is TRBJ1-3; D gene unclear. Trimming took off 0 bases at V and 3 bases at J, with 3 bases between the two ends. In germline, CDR1 is GTSNPN, CDR2 SVGIG (reference sequence). The CDR3 is made up of 12 amino acids. The CDR3 spells CAWSVSGNTIYF. The CDR3 DNA follows: TGTGCCTGGAGTGTAAGTGGAAACACCATATATTTT.

The J gene is TRBJ1-5, the V gene TRBV2, with a tentative D call TRBD1 (5 bases). Germline values: CDR1 SNHLY, CDR2 FYNNEI. V was shortened by 5 bases and J by 4 bases, with 9 bases between the two germline ends. The CDR3 spans 13 residues. CDR3 nucleotide sequence: TGTGCCAGCAGTCAGGGCCGGAATCAGCCCCAGCATTTT. It translates to CASSQGRNQPQHF. The full variable domain, its missing parts supplied by reference TRBV2 and TRBJ1-5, is EPEVTQTPSHQVTQMGQEVILRCVPISNHLYFYWYRQILGQKVEFLVSFYNNEISEKSEIFDDQFSVERPDGSNFTLKIRSTKLEDSAMYFCASSQGRNQPQHFGDGTRLSIL.

V gene TRBV10-1 combines with J gene TRBJ2-6, with TRBD1 identical over 9 bases. Per the germline V gene, CDR1 is WNHNN and CDR2 is SYGVQD (reference sequence). The V gene end was trimmed by 5 bases and the J gene end by 0 bases; junction bases not matched to a gene: 5. The CDR3 totals 17 residues. In nucleotides, the CDR3 is TGCGCCAGCAGTTCCGGACAGGGGACCTCTGGGGCCAACGTCCTGACTTTC. This gives the protein CASSSGQGTSGANVLTF.

The rearrangement joins TRBV6-6 to TRBJ1-5; D ambiguous. Germline-derived CDR1 and CDR2 are MNHNY and SVGAGI (reference sequence). Deletions cut 4 bases from V and 0 bases from J, with 7 bases between. The CDR3 extends over 14 amino acids. CDR3: CASSSAYSNQPQHF. The CDR3 DNA reads TGTGCCAGCAGTTCAGCCTATAGCAATCAGCCCCAGCATTTT.

The J gene is TRBJ2-3, the V gene TRBV11-3, with 12 bases identical to TRBD2. CDR1 is SGHNT, CDR2 YENEEA, per germline. The CDR3 sequence is 17 residues long. Trimming took 3 bases from V and 4 from J; bases not matched to a gene: 8. The CDR3 loop reads CASSLGLAGGQADTQYF. CDR3 coding DNA: TGTGCCAGCAGCTTGGGTCTAGCGGGGGGGCAGGCAGATACGCAGTATTTT.

This clone has a single count. The rearrangement links TRBV5-1 to TRBJ1-1; D is undetermined. Trimming left V 1 base short and J 4 bases short, with 14 bases between. The CDR3 contains 15 residues. CDR1 and CDR2 (germline): SGHRS, YFSETQ. The CDR3 DNA follows: TGCGCCAGCAGCTTGCTGCCGGTTGGTGGCACTGAAGCTTTCTTT. This gives the protein CASSLLPVGGTEAFF.

This clone was seen a handful of times. The chain carries TRBV27 and TRBJ2-7, with 7 nucleotides matching TRBD2. The CDR3 is made up of 14 amino acids. V was clipped by 6 bases and J by 6 bases; unmatched bases: 11. Germline loops: CDR1 MNHEY, CDR2 SMNVEV (reference sequence). For the CDR3, the DNA is TGTGCCAGCAGACGGGACGTCACGGGGGGCGAGCAGTACTTC. Amino acid sequence: CASRRDVTGGEQYF.

This chain joins TRBV23-1 and TRBJ2-1; D possibly corresponds to TRBD2 (6 bases). TRBV23-1 is an open reading frame, and its role is uncertain. V was cut by 4 bases and J by 4 bases, with 11 bases left in between. The CDR3 extends over 14 amino acids. CDR3 coding DNA: TGCGCCAGCAGTCGCGGCGGACTATACAATGAGCAGTTCTTC. As protein: CASSRGGLYNEQFF.

This clone was recorded a few times. V usage is TRBV2 and J usage is TRBJ2-7; 12 nucleotides line up with TRBD1. Germline-derived CDR1 and CDR2 are SNHLY and FYNNEI. Trimming removed 6 bases from V and 7 bases from J; junction bases left unmatched: 4. This CDR3 is built from 13 residues. Written as DNA, the CDR3 is TGTGCCAGCAGGGGACAGGGGGCACGGGAGCAGTACTTC. Translating it yields CASRGQGAREQYF.

The J gene is TRBJ2-7, the V gene TRBV5-1; 9 bases match TRBD2. The CDR3 sequence is 14 residues long. Germline loops: CDR1 SGHRS, CDR2 YFSETQ. The V gene end was trimmed by 4 bases and the J gene end by 10 bases; junction bases not matched to a gene: 12. CDR3 region: CASSHPEGSGRQYF. The CDR3 nucleotides are TGCGCCAGCAGCCACCCGGAGGGTAGCGGGAGACAGTACTTC.

V usage is TRBV6-4 and J usage is TRBJ2-2, with D unclear. The CDR3 extends over 14 amino acids. Per germline, CDR1 MRHNA and CDR2 SNTAGT. The V gene lost 4 bases and the J gene lost 2 bases, with 8 bases spanning the gap. This chain's CDR3 is CASSVEFNTGELFF. CDR3 sequence (DNA): TGTGCCAGCAGTGTTGAGTTTAACACCGGGGAGCTGTTTTTT.

In nucleotides, the CDR3 is TGTGCCAGCAGTTACTCCCGACAGGGAGGTGGCTACACCTTC. This translates into CASSYSRQGGGYTF. The gene calls are TRBV6-5 and TRBJ1-2, with TRBD1 matching 7 bases. The CDR3 sequence is 14 residues long. Germline lookup yields CDR1 MNHEY and CDR2 SVGAGI. V lost 0 bases and J lost 7; bases outside the gene matches: 5.